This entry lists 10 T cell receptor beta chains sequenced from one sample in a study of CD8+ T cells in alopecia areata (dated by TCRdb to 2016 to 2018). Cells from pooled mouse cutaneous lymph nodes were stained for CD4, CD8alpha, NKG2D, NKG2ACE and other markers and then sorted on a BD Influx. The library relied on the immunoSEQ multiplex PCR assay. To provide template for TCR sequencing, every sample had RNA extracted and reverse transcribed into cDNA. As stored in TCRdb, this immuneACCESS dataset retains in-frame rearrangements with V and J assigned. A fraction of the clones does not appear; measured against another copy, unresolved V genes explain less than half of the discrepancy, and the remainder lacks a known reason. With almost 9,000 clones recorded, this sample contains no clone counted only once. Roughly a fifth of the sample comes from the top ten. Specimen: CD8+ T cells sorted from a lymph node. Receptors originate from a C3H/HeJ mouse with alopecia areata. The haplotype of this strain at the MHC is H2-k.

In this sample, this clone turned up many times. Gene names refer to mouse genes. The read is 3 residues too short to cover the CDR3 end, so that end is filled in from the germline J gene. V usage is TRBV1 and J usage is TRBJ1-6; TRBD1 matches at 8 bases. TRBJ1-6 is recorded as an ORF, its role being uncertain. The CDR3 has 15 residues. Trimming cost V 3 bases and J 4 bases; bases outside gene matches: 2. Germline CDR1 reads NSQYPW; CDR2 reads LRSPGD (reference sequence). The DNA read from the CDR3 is TGCACCTGCAGTGCGGGACAGGAGTATAATTCGCCC. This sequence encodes CTCSAGQEYNSP. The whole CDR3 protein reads CTCSAGQEYNSPLYF.

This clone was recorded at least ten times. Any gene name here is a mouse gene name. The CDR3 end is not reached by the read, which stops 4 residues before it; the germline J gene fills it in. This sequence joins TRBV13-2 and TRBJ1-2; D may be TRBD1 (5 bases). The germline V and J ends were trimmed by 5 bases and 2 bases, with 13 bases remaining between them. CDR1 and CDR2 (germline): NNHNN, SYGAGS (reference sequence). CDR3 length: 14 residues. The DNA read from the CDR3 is TGTGCCAGCGGGGAAACAGGTTCCAACTCC. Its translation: CASGETGSNS. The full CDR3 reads CASGETGSNSDYTF.

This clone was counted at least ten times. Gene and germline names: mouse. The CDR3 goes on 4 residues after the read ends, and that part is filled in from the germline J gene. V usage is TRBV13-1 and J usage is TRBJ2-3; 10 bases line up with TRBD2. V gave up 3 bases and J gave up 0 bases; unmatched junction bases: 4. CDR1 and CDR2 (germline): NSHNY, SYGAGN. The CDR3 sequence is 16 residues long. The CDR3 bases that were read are TGTGCCAGCAGTGTCCGGGACTGGGGTAGTGCAGAA. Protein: CASSVRDWGSAE. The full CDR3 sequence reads CASSVRDWGSAETLYF.

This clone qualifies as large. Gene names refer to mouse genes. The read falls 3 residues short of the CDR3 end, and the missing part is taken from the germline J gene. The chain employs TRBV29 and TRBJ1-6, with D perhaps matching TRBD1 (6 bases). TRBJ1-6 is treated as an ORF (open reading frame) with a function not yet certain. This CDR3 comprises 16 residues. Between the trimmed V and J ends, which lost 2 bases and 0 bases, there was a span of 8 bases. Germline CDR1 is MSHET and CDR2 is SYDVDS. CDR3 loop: CASSLGDNSYNSPLYF. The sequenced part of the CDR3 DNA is TGTGCTAGCAGTTTAGGGGACAATTCCTATAATTCGCCC.

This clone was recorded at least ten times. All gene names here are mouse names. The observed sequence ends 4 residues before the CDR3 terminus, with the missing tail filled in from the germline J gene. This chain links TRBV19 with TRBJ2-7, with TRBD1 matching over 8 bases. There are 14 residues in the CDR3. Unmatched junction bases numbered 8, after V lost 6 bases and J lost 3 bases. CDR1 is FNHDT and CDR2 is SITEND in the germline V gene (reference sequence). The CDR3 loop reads CASTPRQGHYEQYF. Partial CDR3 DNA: TGTGCCAGCACCCCTAGACAGGGGCACTAT. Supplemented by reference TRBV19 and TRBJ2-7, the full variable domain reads GGIITQTPKFLIGQEGQKLTLKCQQNFNHDTMYWYRQDSGKGLRLIYYSITENDLQKGDLSEGYDASREKKSSFSLTVTSAQKNEMAVFLCASTPRQGHYEQYFGPGTRLTVL.

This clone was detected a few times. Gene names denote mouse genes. The CDR3: CAWSQGLGGRDEQYF. CDR3 bases read: TGTGCCTGGAGCCAGGGACTGGGGGGGCGCGAT. The chain carries TRBV31 and TRBJ2-7; 14 bases fit TRBD2. The missing CDR3 end, 4 residues past where the read stops, is filled in from the germline J gene. The CDR3 sequence is 15 residues long. CDR1 GKSSPN and CDR2 SITVG come from the germline V gene.

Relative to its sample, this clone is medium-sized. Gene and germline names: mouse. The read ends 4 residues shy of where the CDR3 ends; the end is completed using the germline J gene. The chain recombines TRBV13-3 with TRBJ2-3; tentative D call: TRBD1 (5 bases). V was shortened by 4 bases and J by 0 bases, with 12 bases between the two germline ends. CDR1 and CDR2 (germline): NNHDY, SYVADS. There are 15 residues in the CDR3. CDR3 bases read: TGTGCCAGCAGTCCTGGACAAATTAGTGCAGAA. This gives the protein CASSPGQISAE. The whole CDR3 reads CASSPGQISAETLYF.

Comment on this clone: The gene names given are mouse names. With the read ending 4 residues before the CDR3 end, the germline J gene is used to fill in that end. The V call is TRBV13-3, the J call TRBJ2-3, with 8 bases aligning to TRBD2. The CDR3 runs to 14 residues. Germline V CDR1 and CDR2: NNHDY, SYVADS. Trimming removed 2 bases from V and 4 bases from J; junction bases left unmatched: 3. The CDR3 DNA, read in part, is TGTGCCAGCAGTGACCTGGGGGGTTCAGAA. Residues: CASSDLGGSE. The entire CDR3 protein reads CASSDLGGSETLYF.

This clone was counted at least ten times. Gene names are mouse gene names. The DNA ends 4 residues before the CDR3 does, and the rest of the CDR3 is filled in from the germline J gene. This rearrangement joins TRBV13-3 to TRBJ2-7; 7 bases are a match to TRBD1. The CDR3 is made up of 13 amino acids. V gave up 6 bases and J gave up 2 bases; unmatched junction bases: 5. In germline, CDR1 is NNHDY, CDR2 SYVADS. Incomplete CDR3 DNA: TGTGCCAGCAAAAAGACAGGGCCCTAT. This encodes CASKKTGPY. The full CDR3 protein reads CASKKTGPYEQYF.

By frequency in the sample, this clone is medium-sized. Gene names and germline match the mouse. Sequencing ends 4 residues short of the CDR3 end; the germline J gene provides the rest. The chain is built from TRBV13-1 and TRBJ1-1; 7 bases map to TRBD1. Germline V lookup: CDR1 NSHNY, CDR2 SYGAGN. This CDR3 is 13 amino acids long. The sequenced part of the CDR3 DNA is TGTGCCAGCAGTGATGCAGGGGGTCCA. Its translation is CASSDAGGP. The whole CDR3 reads CASSDAGGPEVFF.